The next 6 T cell receptor beta chains were all read from a single sample in a study of shared clonotypes between healthy human individuals. Generated by immunoSEQ multiplex PCR, the TCRdb table keeps only in-frame clones and is missing some. The sample holds about 2.4 million clones, roughly 93% seen once. Sequencing input: naive CD4+ T cells from PBMCs. Subset here: CD45RA+ positively selected. Receptor source: a man between 18 and 35 years old in good health. Some clones in this sample may be carry-over from other donors' samples.

The rearrangement joins TRBV29-1 to TRBJ2-2; tentative D call: TRBD2 (5 bases). The CDR3 is made up of 14 amino acids. Trimming shortened V by 3 bases and J by 1 base, and 9 bases separated the two germline ends. CDR1 and CDR2 from the germline V gene are SQVTM and ANQGSEA. CDR3 loop: CSVEEDLNTGELFF. DNA for the CDR3: TGCAGCGTTGAGGAGGACCTGAACACCGGGGAGCTGTTTTTT.

This clone was counted a single time. The chain recombines TRBV18 with TRBJ1-3; D unresolved. The CDR3 is made up of 15 amino acids. CDR1 and CDR2 from the germline V gene are KGHSH and LQKENI. V lost 1 base and J 0 bases, leaving 7 bases between the germline ends. The CDR3 loop is CASSPQASSGNTIYF. In DNA form, the CDR3 reads TGTGCCAGCTCACCACAGGCCTCCTCTGGAAACACCATATATTTT.

This clone was seen just once. The chain recombines TRBV6-5 with TRBJ2-1, with 9 bases identical to TRBD1. The germline V gene has CDR1 MNHEY and CDR2 SVGAGI. The CDR3 contains 15 residues. The V and J ends lost 6 bases and 6 bases, in that order; junction bases with no gene match: 9. This chain's CDR3 is CASRKPQGAFNEQFF. The CDR3 coding sequence is TGTGCCAGCAGGAAACCACAGGGGGCGTTCAATGAGCAGTTCTTC.

The rearrangement uses TRBV5-1 and TRBJ1-2, with D maybe TRBD1 (6 bases). CDR3 length equals 15 residues. Germline CDR1 is SGHRS and CDR2 is YFSETQ. Deletions cut 0 bases from V and 6 bases from J, with 15 bases between. The CDR3 loop reads CASSLAMTNRDGYTF. For the CDR3, the DNA is TGCGCCAGCAGCTTGGCCATGACTAACAGGGATGGCTACACCTTC.

The V gene is TRBV7-9, the J gene TRBJ2-1; D gene ambiguous. This CDR3 region has 13 residues. Germline V CDR1 and CDR2: SEHNR, FQNEAQ (reference sequence). The V and J ends lost 0 bases and 7 bases respectively, with 7 bases between them. The CDR3, as DNA: TGTGCCAGCAGCTTAGCCCACTGGAATGAGCAGTTCTTC. This gives the protein CASSLAHWNEQFF.

The V and J genes are TRBV28 and TRBJ2-1; 10 nucleotides align to TRBD2. The CDR3 covers 15 residues. The germline CDR1 and CDR2 sequences are MDHEN and SYDVKM. With 3 bases clipped from V and 8 bases from J, the junction kept 7 bases outside the gene matches. The DNA of the CDR3 is TGTGCCAGCAGTTTCCCTGCTAGCGGGAGAGATGAGCAGTTCTTC. Its protein product is CASSFPASGRDEQFF.